The 25 T cell receptor beta chains in this list originate from one sample, sequenced in a study of long-term antiretroviral therapy in people with HIV. A v3.0 immunoSEQ assay was performed at survey level. Clones were sequenced by immunoSEQ multiplex PCR, and TCRdb holds only the in-frame ones, with some missing. This table holds 48,000 or so clones, under 90% found once. The material was unsorted PBMCs, obtained 0.8 years after starting antiretroviral therapy. Receptors originate from a young woman with HIV.

The chain employs TRBV4-3 and TRBJ2-7; 9 bases map to TRBD2. V dropped 1 base and J dropped 3; count of bases not matched to a gene: 4. Germline V gene data show CDR1 as LGHNA and CDR2 as YSLEER. The CDR3 spans 15 residues. The CDR3 DNA reads TGCGCCAGCAGCCAAGGGCTAGCGGGAAGCTACGAGCAGTACTTC. It encodes CASSQGLAGSYEQYF.

This chain links TRBV7-3 with TRBJ2-2, with 11 bases identical to TRBD2. This CDR3 comprises 18 residues. With V trimmed by 2 bases and J by 6 bases, 11 bases remained unmatched. Germline values: CDR1 SGHTA, CDR2 FQGTGA. Here the CDR3 reads CASSLPEIAGGPSGELFF. DNA of the CDR3: TGTGCCAGCAGCTTACCCGAAATAGCGGGAGGGCCCTCCGGGGAGCTGTTTTTT.

V gene TRBV7-8 combines with J gene TRBJ2-2; 7 nucleotides agree with TRBD2. Looked up from germline, CDR1 is SGHVS and CDR2 is FQNEAQ. After removal of 1 base from V and 6 bases from J, the junction contained 8 bases not matched to a gene. The CDR3 has 16 residues. The CDR3 here is CASSLGVWRESGELFF. CDR3 sequence (DNA): TGTGCCAGCAGCTTAGGGGTCTGGCGGGAGTCCGGGGAGCTGTTTTTT.

This rearrangement joins TRBV6-6 to TRBJ1-1; TRBD1 matches at 10 bases. The CDR3 totals 15 residues. J gave up 6 bases and V 0 bases, and 4 bases lay outside the gene matches. CDR1 MNHNY and CDR2 SVGAGI come from the germline V gene (reference sequence). The DNA of the CDR3 is TGTGCCAGCAGTTACTCTGGGACAGGGGATCCTGAAGCTTTCTTT. This gives the protein CASSYSGTGDPEAFF.

There are a few counts of this clone. This chain connects TRBV6-5 to TRBJ2-7; D is possibly TRBD2 (6 bases). The V gene's germline CDR1 is MNHEY and CDR2 SVGAGI. This CDR3 region has 13 residues. Trimming removed 2 bases from V and 7 bases from J, with 12 bases in between. CDR3 nucleotide sequence: TGTGCCAGCAGTTACGGCCTAGCGAGGGAGCAGTACTTC. It encodes CASSYGLAREQYF.

The chain recombines TRBV7-2 with TRBJ1-1, with D unresolved. Per germline, CDR1 SGHTA and CDR2 FQGNSA. This CDR3 has 14 residues. V lost 5 bases and J 0 bases, leaving 10 bases between the germline ends. The CDR3 DNA reads as TGTGCCAGCAGCGCAACACCTCTGAACACTGAAGCTTTCTTT. It is translated as CASSATPLNTEAFF.

This clone was observed a handful of times. The chain combines TRBV7-2 with TRBJ1-2, with D unresolved. Trimming took off 0 bases at V and 6 bases at J, with 8 bases between the two ends. This CDR3 has 13 residues. Germline loops: CDR1 SGHTA, CDR2 FQGNSA. This CDR3 reads CASSLARSNGYTF. DNA of the CDR3: TGTGCCAGCAGCTTAGCGCGGTCGAATGGCTACACCTTC.

This clone was detected only once. The chain couples TRBV9 to TRBJ2-2; TRBD2 matches at 14 bases. This CDR3 region has 19 residues. The J segment lost 2 bases and the V segment lost 3 bases, leaving 9 bases of the junction unmatched. The V gene's germline CDR1 is SGDLS and CDR2 YYNGEE. DNA for the CDR3: TGTGCCAGCAGCGCCTACTTCGGGACTAGCGGGAGAAACACCGGGGAGCTGTTTTTT. Translated: CASSAYFGTSGRNTGELFF.

The chain employs TRBV4-3 and TRBJ2-6; D is unclear. The V end lost 5 bases, the J end lost 0 bases, and 17 bases lay between the germline ends. Germline-derived CDR1 and CDR2 are LGHNA and YSLEER. The CDR3 consists of 18 residues. CDR3 region: CASSADPPGGSGANVLTF. The CDR3 DNA reads TGCGCCAGCAGCGCTGATCCTCCGGGTGGCTCTGGGGCCAACGTCCTGACTTTC.

The chain carries TRBV5-1 and TRBJ1-5; maybe TRBD1 (5 bases). Germline V gene lookup returns CDR1 SGHRS and CDR2 YFSETQ. Trimming pared 8 bases from V and 2 bases from J, leaving 17 bases between. The CDR3 loop spans 15 amino acids. CDR3: CASTLTGEGNQPQHF. CDR3 sequence (DNA): TGCGCCAGTACCTTGACGGGGGAAGGCAATCAGCCCCAGCATTTT.

The rearrangement joins TRBV25-1 to TRBJ2-3, with TRBD1 identical over 7 bases. The V gene's germline CDR1 is MGHDK and CDR2 SYGVNS. The length of the CDR3 is 15 residues. V shed 4 bases, J shed 0 bases, and the junction held 4 bases outside the gene matches. The CDR3 loop reads CASSVTGASTDTQYF. DNA for the CDR3: TGTGCCAGCAGTGTAACAGGGGCTAGCACAGATACGCAGTATTTT.

This clone was observed once. This chain joins TRBV2 and TRBJ2-7; 11 bases are shared with TRBD2. The ends lost 2 bases at V and 5 bases at J; junction bases unmatched: 2. The CDR3 has 14 amino acids. The germline gives CDR1 SNHLY, CDR2 FYNNEI. The CDR3 sequence: CASSEMGLADEQYF. The CDR3 region has the DNA TGTGCCAGCAGTGAAATGGGACTAGCGGACGAGCAGTACTTC.

This chain uses TRBV5-1 with TRBJ2-2; D is unclear. V lost 4 bases and J lost 4, with 2 bases in between. The CDR3 sequence is 11 residues long. Germline CDR1 is SGHRS and CDR2 is YFSETQ. CDR3 nucleotide sequence: TGCGCCAGCAGCGGCACCGGGGAGCTGTTTTTT. Protein: CASSGTGELFF.

The chain joins TRBV6-5 to TRBJ2-7; 8 positions agree with TRBD2. V shed 5 bases and J 0 bases; nucleotides not matched to a gene: 3. Germline V gene data show CDR1 as MNHEY and CDR2 as SVGAGI. There are 14 residues in the CDR3. CDR3: CASSTRGDSYEQYF. Here the CDR3 DNA reads TGTGCCAGCAGTACGCGGGGGGACTCCTACGAGCAGTACTTC.

CDR3 coding DNA: TGTGCCAGCAGCCAGGGTTGGGGGCCGACAACCATATATTTT. Its translation is CASSQGWGPTTIYF. The chain couples TRBV5-8 to TRBJ1-3, with D possibly TRBD1 on 6 matching bases. This CDR3 has 14 amino acids. V was shortened by 4 bases and J by 10 bases, with 18 bases between the two germline ends. In germline, CDR1 is SGHTS, CDR2 YDEGEE.

This chain joins TRBV5-4 and TRBJ2-3; weak D call: TRBD2 (6 bases). V gave up 0 bases and J gave up 4 bases, with 15 bases separating them. Germline V gene lookup returns CDR1 SGHNT and CDR2 YYREEE (reference sequence). CDR3 length: 16 amino acids. CDR3 in amino acids: CASSLGLGGVADTQYF. The CDR3 region has the DNA TGTGCCAGCAGCTTGGGTTTGGGGGGTGTCGCAGATACGCAGTATTTT.

The J gene is TRBJ2-7, the V gene TRBV15, with D possibly being TRBD1 (6 bases). V dropped 3 bases and J dropped 1 base, with 13 bases sitting between them. CDR1 LNHNV and CDR2 YYDKDF come from the germline V gene (reference sequence). There are 15 residues in the CDR3. CDR3 nucleotides: TGTGCCACCAGCAGGGGGGCTAGCCAGTCCTACGAGCAGTACTTC. Encoded protein: CATSRGASQSYEQYF.

The genes are TRBV5-4 and TRBJ1-4; 9 bases align to TRBD1. The V gene's germline CDR1 is SGHNT and CDR2 YYREEE (reference sequence). V lost 3 bases and J lost 5; bases outside the gene matches: 2. This CDR3 has 14 residues. CDR3 sequence reads: CASSSGTGNEKLFF. Written as DNA, the CDR3 is TGTGCCAGCAGCTCCGGGACAGGGAATGAAAAACTGTTTTTT.

The chain carries TRBV2 and TRBJ2-1, with 8 bases identical to TRBD2. V was pared by 5 bases and J by 0 bases, with 9 bases of the junction left unmatched. The CDR3 runs 17 residues. CDR1 SNHLY and CDR2 FYNNEI come from the germline V gene. DNA of the CDR3: TGTGCCAGCAGTTTGTCCGGGACTAGGGCCTCCTACAATGAGCAGTTCTTC. As protein: CASSLSGTRASYNEQFF. Based on the CDR3 plus reference TRBV2 and TRBJ2-1, the full variable domain is EPEVTQTPSHQVTQMGQEVILRCVPISNHLYFYWYRQILGQKVEFLVSFYNNEISEKSEIFDDQFSVERPDGSNFTLKIRSTKLEDSAMYFCASSLSGTRASYNEQFFGPGTRLTVL.

The chain carries TRBV28 and TRBJ2-5, with 9 bases identical to TRBD1. CDR1 is MDHEN, CDR2 SYDVKM, per germline. Trimming removed 6 bases from V and 5 bases from J; junction bases left unmatched: 13. The CDR3 consists of 16 residues. CDR3 in amino acids: CASRERDRVWGETQYF. The CDR3 DNA follows: TGTGCCAGCAGGGAACGGGACAGGGTATGGGGGGAGACCCAGTACTTC. The complete variable domain, with remaining parts taken from reference TRBV28 and TRBJ2-5, reads DVKVTQSSRYLVKRTGEKVFLECVQDMDHENMFWYRQDPGLGLRLIYFSYDVKMKEKGDIPEGYSVSREKKERFSLILESASTNQTSMYLCASRERDRVWGETQYFGPGTRLLVL.

The CDR3 protein is CASSPVPGQGQLFF. In DNA, the CDR3 is TGTGCCAGCAGCCCAGTCCCGGGACAAGGCCAACTGTTTTTT. The chain employs TRBV7-3 and TRBJ1-4; possibly TRBD1 for D (6 bases). The germline V gene encodes CDR1 SGHTA and CDR2 FQGTGA. Trimming shortened V by 5 bases and J by 12 bases, and 19 bases separated the two germline ends. CDR3 size: 14 residues.

The V gene is TRBV11-2, the J gene TRBJ2-1; TRBD2 is a possible D gene (5 bases). Germline V gene lookup returns CDR1 SGHAT and CDR2 FQNNGV. The CDR3 loop spans 15 amino acids. Trimming took 4 bases from V and 5 from J, leaving 15 bases between them. The CDR3 sequence is CASSSSGSAHNEQFF. The CDR3 bases are TGTGCCAGCAGCTCCTCGGGTAGCGCCCACAATGAGCAGTTCTTC.

V and J are TRBV4-2 and TRBJ1-1; possible D gene TRBD1, 6 bases. V lost 4 bases and J lost 1, with 7 bases in between. The CDR3 runs 13 residues. Germline CDR1 LGHNA, CDR2 YNFKEQ. Here the CDR3 DNA reads TGTGCCAGCAGCCTCAGGGGGAACACTGAAGCTTTCTTT. Its translation: CASSLRGNTEAFF.

The chain employs TRBV19 and TRBJ1-1; D unresolved. CDR3 length: 14 residues. The ends were cut back, 10 bases at V and 0 bases at J, with 15 bases in the middle. Germline V lookup: CDR1 LNHDA, CDR2 SQIVND (reference sequence). The CDR3 sequence: CATAPRNLNTEAFF. The CDR3 bases are TGTGCCACAGCCCCGCGCAACTTGAACACTGAAGCTTTCTTT.

This chain joins TRBV29-1 and TRBJ1-4; D might be TRBD1 (5 bases). Germline V gene sequence: CDR1 SQVTM, CDR2 ANQGSEA. The CDR3 is made up of 13 amino acids. Between the trimmed V and J ends, which lost 4 bases and 8 bases, there was a span of 14 bases. In nucleotides, the CDR3 is TGCAGCGTTGGGAAAGGGGCTGGGGAAAAACTGTTTTTT. Protein: CSVGKGAGEKLFF. Using reference TRBV29-1 and TRBJ1-4 for the parts outside the CDR3, the full variable domain is SAVISQKPSRDICQRGTSLTIQCQVDSQVTMMFWYRQQPGQSLTLIATANQGSEATYESGFVIDKFPISRPNLTFSTLTVSNMSPEDSSIYLCSVGKGAGEKLFFGSGTQLSVL.